The present entry profiles one T cell receptor beta chain with its context. TCRdb re-called the 5' RACE reads through MiXCR, storing one row per CDR3 protein. The data show 450,000 to 650,000 distinct CDR3 sequences, about 20% seen once. Trimming pared 4 bases from V and 2 bases from J, leaving 9 bases between. The CDR3 contains 13 residues. Looked up from germline, CDR1 is SNHLY and CDR2 is FYNNEI. The data were obtained in a study of T-cell memory formation after mild COVID-19. The V gene is TRBV2, the J gene TRBJ2-7; D uncertain. The TCR originated in an adult woman who had mild COVID-19 (a few samples of this study predate the infection). Cell type and time point are not known. The sequenced material came from PBMCs or a T cell subset sorted from them (not recorded which). CDR3 protein: CASSVSGPYEQYF. The CDR3 nucleotides are TGTGCCAGCAGTGTGTCTGGCCCCTACGAGCAGTACTTC. The complete variable domain, with remaining parts taken from reference TRBV2 and TRBJ2-7, reads EPEVTQTPSHQVTQMGQEVILRCVPISNHLYFYWYRQILGQKVEFLVSFYNNEISEKSEIFDDQFSVERPDGSNFTLKIRSTKLEDSAMYFCASSVSGPYEQYFGPGTRLTVT.